This record looks at one T cell receptor (beta chain) sequence and its context. Antigen specificity is unknown. TCRdb's table, derived via immunoSEQ multiplex PCR, lists solely in-frame clones and lacks some. The table shows roughly 120,000 clones, with 90% to 95% occurring only once. The data stem from a study of graft-versus-host responses after intestinal transplantation. Looking at the study overall: Isolated intestinal, liver-intestinal, or multivisceral transplants were what recipients had. Recipients uniformly received anti-thymocyte globulin induction, followed by tacrolimus and steroids for around 3 years.

Germline CDR1 is SGHKS and CDR2 is YYEKEE (reference sequence). With 4 bases removed from V and 4 bases from J, the gap between germline ends came to 12 bases. The CDR3 is made up of 14 amino acids. Findings and limits, study-wide: Present in recipient marrow, GvH clones included some that appeared first in ileum or blood.

The source material was unstimulated CD8+ T cells sorted from spleen or lymph node cells, sampled before intestinal transplant. This sequence was found in a human donor who received an intestinal transplant. The chain combines TRBV5-5 with TRBJ2-1; D call uncertain. CDR3 sequence reads: CASSPERPYNEQFF. The CDR3 DNA reads TGTGCCAGCAGCCCCGAGCGACCTTACAATGAGCAGTTCTTC. Supplemented by reference TRBV5-5 and TRBJ2-1, the full variable domain reads DAGVTQSPTHLIKTRGQQVTLRCSPISGHKSVSWYQQVLGQGPQFIFQYYEKEERGRGNFPDRFSARQFPNYSSELNVNALLLGDSALYLCASSPERPYNEQFFGPGTRLTVL.